This entry lists 18 T cell receptor beta chains sequenced from one sample in a study of CD8 T cells in Susac syndrome. An input of about 0.5 to 1 ug of RNA was subjected to reverse transcription using random hexamers. TCRdb re-analysed the immunoSEQ multiplex PCR reads in MiXCR, keeping a single row per CDR3 protein. The sample lists about 190,000 distinct CDR3 sequences; around 93% were seen once. The sequenced sample was CD4+ T cells from PBMCs. The receptors were sampled from a human donor in good health.

The J gene is TRBJ2-7, the V gene TRBV14; D may correspond to TRBD1 or TRBD2 (6 bases each). The V end was cut by 7 bases, the J end by 2 bases, with 18 bases between. Germline V gene sequence: CDR1 SGHDN, CDR2 FVKESK. The CDR3 is made up of 15 amino acids. The DNA for the CDR3 is TGTGCCAGCAACACTCTGGCGGGACAAGCCTACGAGCAGTACTTC. This translates into CASNTLAGQAYEQYF.

This chain joins TRBV20-1 and TRBJ1-6; 8 bases agree with TRBD1. This CDR3 comprises 13 residues. V shed 3 bases and J 9 bases; nucleotides not matched to a gene: 4. Germline CDR1 is DFQATT and CDR2 is SNEGSKA (reference sequence). The DNA for the CDR3 is TGCAGTGCTAGTTCAGGGGGCGGTTCACCCCTCCACTTT. Residues: CSASSGGGSPLHF.

This chain's CDR3 is CASSARTGLNQPQHF. Here the CDR3 DNA reads TGTGCCAGCAGCGCGCGGACAGGACTAAATCAGCCCCAGCATTTT. The chain employs TRBV7-2 and TRBJ1-5; 7 nucleotides line up with TRBD1. J gave up 4 bases and V 5 bases, and 8 bases lay outside the gene matches. Germline CDR1 reads SGHTA; CDR2 reads FQGNSA. There are 15 residues in the CDR3.

CDR3: CASSLGQGPGPQVKTQYF. The CDR3 nucleotides read TGTGCCAGCAGCTTAGGGCAGGGCCCGGGTCCCCAGGTGAAGACCCAGTACTTC. The V call is TRBV7-2, the J call TRBJ2-5, with a possible D match to TRBD1 (5 bases). V lost 1 base, J lost 6 bases, and 24 bases lay in between. CDR1 is SGHTA and CDR2 is FQGNSA in the germline V gene. The CDR3 contains 18 residues.

The chain employs TRBV5-1 and TRBJ1-1, with TRBD1 matching 9 bases. The junction had 12 bases not matched to a gene; V was cut back by 3 bases and J by 6 bases. This CDR3 comprises 16 residues. Per the germline V gene, CDR1 is SGHRS and CDR2 is YFSETQ. The CDR3 spells CASSWRPGQGRPEAFF. The CDR3 region has the DNA TGCGCCAGCAGCTGGAGGCCGGGACAGGGAAGACCTGAAGCTTTCTTT. Based on the CDR3 plus reference TRBV5-1 and TRBJ1-1, the full variable domain is KAGVTQTPRYLIKTRGQQVTLSCSPISGHRSVSWYQQTPGQGLQFLFEYFSETQRNKGNFPGRFSGRQFSNSRSEMNVSTLELGDSALYLCASSWRPGQGRPEAFFGQGTRLTVV.

The rearrangement uses TRBV19 and TRBJ1-2; D remains unclear. Trimming removed 6 bases from V and 2 bases from J, with 13 bases in between. CDR1 and CDR2 from the germline V gene are LNHDA and SQIVND (reference sequence). There are 14 residues in the CDR3. CDR3 amino acids: CASSLSQSNYGYTF. CDR3 nucleotides: TGTGCCAGTAGCCTCTCCCAAAGCAACTATGGCTACACCTTC. The full variable domain, rest sourced from reference TRBV19 and TRBJ1-2, is DGGITQSPKYLFRKEGQNVTLSCEQNLNHDAMYWYRQDPGQGLRLIYYSQIVNDFQKGDIAEGYSVSREKKESFPLTVTSAQKNPTAFYLCASSLSQSNYGYTFGSGTRLTVV.

The rearrangement uses TRBV6-2 or TRBV6-3 and TRBJ2-1; 9 nucleotides agree with TRBD2. The V segment lost 11 bases and the J segment 7 bases; nucleotides outside the gene matches: 15. This CDR3 contains 15 residues. Germline CDR1 and CDR2: MNHEY and SVGEGT. The CDR3 DNA reads TGTGCCCTCAGGGGTGCGGGGGGGCCCTTAAATGAGCAGTTCTTC. Its protein is CALRGAGGPLNEQFF.

The rearrangement joins TRBV3-1 to TRBJ1-4; tentatively, D is TRBD1 (6 bases). V was cut by 5 bases and J by 0 bases, with 13 bases left in between. The CDR3 spans 16 residues. CDR1 LGHDT and CDR2 YNNKEL come from the germline V gene (reference sequence). The CDR3 DNA is TGTGCCAGCAGCTTGCGCAGACAGGCAACTAATGAAAAACTGTTTTTT. It translates to CASSLRRQATNEKLFF.

The chain joins TRBV29-1 to TRBJ2-7, with 9 bases that match TRBD1. Germline CDR1 and CDR2: SQVTM and ANQGSEA. Trimming removed 7 bases from V and 6 bases from J; junction bases left unmatched: 10. The length of the CDR3 is 13 residues. The CDR3 sequence is CSAEGTGISEQYF. The CDR3 DNA sequence: TGCAGCGCCGAAGGGACAGGGATCAGCGAGCAGTACTTC.

The rearrangement links TRBV4-2 to TRBJ2-5; TRBD2 aligns across 8 bases. Germline lookup yields CDR1 LGHNA and CDR2 YNFKEQ. V lost 0 bases, J lost 2 bases, and 2 bases stayed unmatched. The CDR3 is 15 residues long. This CDR3 is CASSQDIAGQETQYF. CDR3 nucleotide sequence: TGTGCCAGCAGCCAAGACATAGCGGGGCAAGAGACCCAGTACTTC.

About this clonotype: One end of the junction varies from germline; a read error may be responsible. The genes are TRBV12-3 or TRBV12-4 and TRBJ1-3; the match to TRBD1 covers 8 bases. The CDR3 loop spans 16 amino acids. The CDR3 reads CASSTDRAFSGDTIYF. DNA of the CDR3: TGTGCCAGCAGTACGGACAGGGCGTTCTCTGGAGACACCATATATTTT.

This clonotype was observed a single time. This chain connects TRBV20-1 to TRBJ1-5, with D possibly matching TRBD1 (6 bases). The germline V and J ends were trimmed by 0 bases and 2 bases, with 14 bases remaining between them. This CDR3 contains 16 residues. CDR1 DFQATT and CDR2 SNEGSKA come from the germline V gene (reference sequence). The CDR3 loop is CSARDVIRGGNQPQHF. The DNA for the CDR3 is TGCAGTGCTAGAGACGTAATCAGGGGAGGCAATCAGCCCCAGCATTTT.

The chain combines TRBV3-1 with TRBJ2-2; no firm D call. V lost 3 bases, J lost 0 bases, and 5 bases lay in between. The CDR3 consists of 14 residues. The germline gives CDR1 LGHDT, CDR2 YNNKEL (reference sequence). CDR3 sequence reads: CASSQMANTGELFF. CDR3 DNA: TGTGCCAGCAGCCAGATGGCGAACACCGGGGAGCTGTTTTTT.

This sequence joins TRBV4-2 and TRBJ1-4; D remains ambiguous. Germline V gene sequence: CDR1 LGHNA, CDR2 YNFKEQ. The CDR3 is 15 amino acids. The V gene lost 4 bases and the J gene lost 3 bases, with 12 bases spanning the gap. This chain's CDR3 is CASSPRSEANEKLFF. The CDR3 DNA is TGTGCCAGCAGCCCCCGTAGTGAGGCTAATGAAAAACTGTTTTTT.

This chain links TRBV5-1 with TRBJ1-4; D gene ambiguous. V lost 4 bases, J lost 0 bases, and 16 bases lay in between. This CDR3 has 17 amino acids. Germline V lookup: CDR1 SGHRS, CDR2 YFSETQ. CDR3: CASSPTGLGTTNEKLFF. In nucleotides, the CDR3 is TGCGCCAGCAGCCCAACGGGATTGGGCACAACTAATGAAAAACTGTTTTTT.

The gene calls are TRBV2 and TRBJ2-7; D uncertain. The V gene lost 7 bases and the J gene lost 0 bases, with 16 bases spanning the gap. Germline V lookup: CDR1 SNHLY, CDR2 FYNNEI. The CDR3 length is 15 residues. CDR3 in amino acids: CASTRQAVASYEQYV. The CDR3 nucleotides are TGTGCCAGCACCCGGCAGGCCGTCGCCTCCTACGAGCAGTACGTC.

In this sample, this clonotype turned up once. V usage is TRBV7-8 and J usage is TRBJ2-6, with TRBD1 matching 8 bases. Germline V gives CDR1 SGHVS, CDR2 FQNEAQ. The CDR3 has 17 amino acids. With V trimmed by 4 bases and J by 0 bases, 5 bases remained unmatched. This CDR3 is CASSSGQAVSGANVLTF. The CDR3 bases are TGTGCCAGCAGCTCGGGACAGGCAGTCTCTGGGGCCAACGTCCTGACTTTC.

The chain uses TRBV29-1 and TRBJ1-2; 7 bases match TRBD1. Losses at the gene ends were 4 bases for V and 7 bases for J; bases not matched to a gene: 15. CDR1 and CDR2 (germline): SQVTM, ANQGSEA. CDR3 size: 15 residues. CDR3 loop: CSVVPGQVDLFGYTF. The CDR3, as DNA: TGCAGCGTTGTTCCCGGACAGGTTGATTTATTTGGCTACACCTTC.